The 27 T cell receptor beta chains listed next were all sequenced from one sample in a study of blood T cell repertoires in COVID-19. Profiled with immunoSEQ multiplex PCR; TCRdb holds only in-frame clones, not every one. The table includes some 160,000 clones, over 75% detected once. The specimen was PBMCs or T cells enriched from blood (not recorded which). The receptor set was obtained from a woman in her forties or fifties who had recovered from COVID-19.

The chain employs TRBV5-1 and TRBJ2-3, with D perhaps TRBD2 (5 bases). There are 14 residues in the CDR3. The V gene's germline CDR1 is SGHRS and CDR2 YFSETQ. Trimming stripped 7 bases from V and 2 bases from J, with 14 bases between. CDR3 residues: CASAKDGLTDTQYF. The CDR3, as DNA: TGCGCCAGCGCAAAGGACGGACTCACAGATACGCAGTATTTT.

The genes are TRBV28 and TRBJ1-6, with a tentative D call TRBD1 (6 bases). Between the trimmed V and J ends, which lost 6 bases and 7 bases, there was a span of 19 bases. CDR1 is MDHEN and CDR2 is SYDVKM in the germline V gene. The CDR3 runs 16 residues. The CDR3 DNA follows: TGTGCCAGCAGCAAACAAACCGGGACACGAAATTCACCCCTCCACTTT. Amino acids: CASSKQTGTRNSPLHF. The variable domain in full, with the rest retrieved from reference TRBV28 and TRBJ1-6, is DVKVTQSSRYLVKRTGEKVFLECVQDMDHENMFWYRQDPGLGLRLIYFSYDVKMKEKGDIPEGYSVSREKKERFSLILESASTNQTSMYLCASSKQTGTRNSPLHFGNGTRLTVT.

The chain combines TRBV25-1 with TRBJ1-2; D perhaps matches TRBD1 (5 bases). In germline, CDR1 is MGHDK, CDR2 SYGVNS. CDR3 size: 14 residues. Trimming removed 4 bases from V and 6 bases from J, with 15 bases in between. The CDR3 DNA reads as TGTGCCAGCAGTGGGTTCCGACAGTCCGATGGCTACACCTTC. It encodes CASSGFRQSDGYTF.

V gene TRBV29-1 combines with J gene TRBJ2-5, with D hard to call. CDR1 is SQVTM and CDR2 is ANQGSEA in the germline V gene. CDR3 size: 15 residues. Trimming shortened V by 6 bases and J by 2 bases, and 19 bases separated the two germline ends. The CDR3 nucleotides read TGCAGCGTCACGTCTCCAGACTGGAGTCAAGAGACCCAGTACTTC. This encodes CSVTSPDWSQETQYF.

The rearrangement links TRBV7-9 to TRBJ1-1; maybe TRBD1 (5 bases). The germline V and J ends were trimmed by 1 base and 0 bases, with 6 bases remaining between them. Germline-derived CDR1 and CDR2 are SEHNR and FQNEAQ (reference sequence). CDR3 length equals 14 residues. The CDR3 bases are TGTGCCAGCAGCTTAGTCAGGGTGAACACTGAAGCTTTCTTT. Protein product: CASSLVRVNTEAFF.

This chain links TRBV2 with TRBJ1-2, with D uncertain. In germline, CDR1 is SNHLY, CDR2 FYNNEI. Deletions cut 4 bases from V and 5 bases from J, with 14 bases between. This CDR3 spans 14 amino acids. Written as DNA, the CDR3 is TGTGCCAGCAGTGTCGAGGGTGAGGTATATGGCTACACCTTC. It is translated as CASSVEGEVYGYTF.

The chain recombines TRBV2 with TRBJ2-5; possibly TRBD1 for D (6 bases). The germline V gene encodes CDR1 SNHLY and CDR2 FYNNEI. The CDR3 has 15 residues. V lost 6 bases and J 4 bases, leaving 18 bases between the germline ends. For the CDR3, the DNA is TGTGCCAGCAGACCTCAGGGGTTTAATGGAGAGACCCAGTACTTC. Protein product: CASRPQGFNGETQYF.

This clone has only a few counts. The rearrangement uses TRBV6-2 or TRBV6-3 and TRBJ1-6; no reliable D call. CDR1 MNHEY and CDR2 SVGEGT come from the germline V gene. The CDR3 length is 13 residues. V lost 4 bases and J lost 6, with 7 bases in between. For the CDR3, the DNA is TGTGCCAGCAGTTGGCCCCCTAATTCACCCCTCCACTTT. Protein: CASSWPPNSPLHF.

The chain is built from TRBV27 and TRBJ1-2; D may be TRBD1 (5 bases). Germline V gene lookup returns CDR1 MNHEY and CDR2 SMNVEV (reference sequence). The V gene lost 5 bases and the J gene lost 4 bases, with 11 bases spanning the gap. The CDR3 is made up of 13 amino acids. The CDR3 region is CASSPAGTYGYTF. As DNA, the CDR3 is TGTGCCAGCAGTCCAGCGGGGACCTATGGCTACACCTTC.

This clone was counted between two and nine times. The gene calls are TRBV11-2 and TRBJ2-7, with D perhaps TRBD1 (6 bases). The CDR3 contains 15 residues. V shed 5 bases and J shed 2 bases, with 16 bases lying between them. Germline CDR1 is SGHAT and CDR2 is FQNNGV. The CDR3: CASSAVTGRAYEQYF. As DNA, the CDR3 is TGTGCCAGCAGCGCGGTGACAGGCCGTGCCTACGAGCAGTACTTC.

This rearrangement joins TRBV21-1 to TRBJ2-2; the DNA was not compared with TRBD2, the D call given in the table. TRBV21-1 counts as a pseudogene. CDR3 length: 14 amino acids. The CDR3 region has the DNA TGTGCCAGCCGGGTTTCCGCGAACACCGGGGAGCTGTTTTTT. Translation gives CASRVSANTGELFF.

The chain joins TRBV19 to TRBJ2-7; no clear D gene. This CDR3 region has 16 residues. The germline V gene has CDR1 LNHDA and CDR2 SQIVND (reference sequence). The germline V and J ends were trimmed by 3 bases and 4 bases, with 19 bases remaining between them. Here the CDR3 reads CASSIRSPRNSYEQYF. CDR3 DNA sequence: TGTGCCAGTAGTATTCGATCCCCCAGGAATAGTTACGAGCAGTACTTC.

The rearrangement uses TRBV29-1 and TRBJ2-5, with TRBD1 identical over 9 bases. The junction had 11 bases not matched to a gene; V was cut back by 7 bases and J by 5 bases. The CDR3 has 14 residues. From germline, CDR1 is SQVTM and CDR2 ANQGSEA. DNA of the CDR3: TGCAGCGCCTACCCGGGACAGGGCTTGGAGACCCAGTACTTC. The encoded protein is CSAYPGQGLETQYF.

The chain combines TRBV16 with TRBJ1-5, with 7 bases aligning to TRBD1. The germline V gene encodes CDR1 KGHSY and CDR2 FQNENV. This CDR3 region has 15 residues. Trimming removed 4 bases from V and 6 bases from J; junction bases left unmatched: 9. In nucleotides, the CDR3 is TGTGCCAGCAGCCGACCAGGACAGGTGGGTCAGCCCCAGCATTTT. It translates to CASSRPGQVGQPQHF.

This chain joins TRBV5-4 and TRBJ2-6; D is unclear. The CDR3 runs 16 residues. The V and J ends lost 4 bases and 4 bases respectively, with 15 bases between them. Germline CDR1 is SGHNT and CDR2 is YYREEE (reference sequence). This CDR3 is CASSHGSVAGANVLTF. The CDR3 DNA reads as TGTGCCAGCAGCCACGGGTCGGTGGCCGGGGCCAACGTCCTGACTTTC. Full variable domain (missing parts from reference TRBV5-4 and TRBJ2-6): ETGVTQSPTHLIKTRGQQVTLRCSSQSGHNTVSWYQQALGQGPQFIFQYYREEENGRGNFPPRFSGLQFPNYSSELNVNALELDDSALYLCASSHGSVAGANVLTFGAGSRLTVL.

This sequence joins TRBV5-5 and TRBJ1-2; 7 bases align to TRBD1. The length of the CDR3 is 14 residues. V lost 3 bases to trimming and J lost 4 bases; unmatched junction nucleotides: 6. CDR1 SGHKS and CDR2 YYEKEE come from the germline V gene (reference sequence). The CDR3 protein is CASSSTGAGYGYTF. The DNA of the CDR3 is TGTGCCAGCAGCTCTACAGGGGCGGGCTATGGCTACACCTTC.

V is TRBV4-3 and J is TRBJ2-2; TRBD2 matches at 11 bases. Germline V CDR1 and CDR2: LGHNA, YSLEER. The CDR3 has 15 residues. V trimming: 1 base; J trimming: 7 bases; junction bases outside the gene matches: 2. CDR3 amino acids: CASSQGLAGYGELFF. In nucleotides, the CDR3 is TGCGCCAGCAGCCAAGGACTAGCGGGATACGGGGAGCTGTTTTTT.

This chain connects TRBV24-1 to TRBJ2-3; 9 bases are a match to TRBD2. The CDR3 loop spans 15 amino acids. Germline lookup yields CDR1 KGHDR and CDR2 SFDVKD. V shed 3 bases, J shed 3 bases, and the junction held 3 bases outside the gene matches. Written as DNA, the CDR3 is TGTGCCACCAGTGATATAGCGGGGGTGACAGATACGCAGTATTTT. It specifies CATSDIAGVTDTQYF.

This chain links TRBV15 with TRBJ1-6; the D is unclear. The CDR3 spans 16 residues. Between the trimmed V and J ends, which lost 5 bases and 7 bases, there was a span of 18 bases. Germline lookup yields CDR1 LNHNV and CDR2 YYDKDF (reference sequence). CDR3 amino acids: CATSLPPAGENSPLHF. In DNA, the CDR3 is TGTGCCACCAGCTTGCCCCCAGCCGGGGAGAATTCACCCCTCCACTTT.

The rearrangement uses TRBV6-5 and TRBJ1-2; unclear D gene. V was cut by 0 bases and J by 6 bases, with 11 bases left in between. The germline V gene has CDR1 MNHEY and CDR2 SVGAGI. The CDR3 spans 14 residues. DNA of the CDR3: TGTGCCAGCAGTTACTCATGGAGGGCCCATGGCTACACCTTC. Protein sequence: CASSYSWRAHGYTF.

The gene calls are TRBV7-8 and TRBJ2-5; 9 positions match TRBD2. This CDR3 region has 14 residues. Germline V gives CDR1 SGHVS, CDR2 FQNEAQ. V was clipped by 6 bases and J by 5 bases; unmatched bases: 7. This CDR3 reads CASRFSGGDETQYF. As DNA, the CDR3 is TGTGCCAGCAGGTTTAGCGGGGGTGACGAGACCCAGTACTTC.

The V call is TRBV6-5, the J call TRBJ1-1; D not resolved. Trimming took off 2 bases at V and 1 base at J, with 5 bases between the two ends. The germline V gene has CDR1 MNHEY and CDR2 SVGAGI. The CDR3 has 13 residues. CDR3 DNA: TGTGCCAGCAGTTACCACAAGAACACTGAAGCTTTCTTT. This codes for CASSYHKNTEAFF.

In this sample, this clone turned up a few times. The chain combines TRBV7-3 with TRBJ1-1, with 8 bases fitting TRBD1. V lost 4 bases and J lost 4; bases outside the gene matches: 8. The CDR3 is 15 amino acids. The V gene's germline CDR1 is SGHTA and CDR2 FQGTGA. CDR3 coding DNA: TGTGCCAGCAGCTCTGATCCGGGACAGGTCACTGAAGCTTTCTTT. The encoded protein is CASSSDPGQVTEAFF.

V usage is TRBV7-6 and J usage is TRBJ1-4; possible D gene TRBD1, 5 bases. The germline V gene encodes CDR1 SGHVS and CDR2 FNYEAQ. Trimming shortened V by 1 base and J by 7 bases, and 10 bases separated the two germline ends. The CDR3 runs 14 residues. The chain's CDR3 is CASSLEGWGEKLFF. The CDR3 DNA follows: TGTGCCAGCAGCTTAGAGGGGTGGGGTGAAAAACTGTTTTTT.

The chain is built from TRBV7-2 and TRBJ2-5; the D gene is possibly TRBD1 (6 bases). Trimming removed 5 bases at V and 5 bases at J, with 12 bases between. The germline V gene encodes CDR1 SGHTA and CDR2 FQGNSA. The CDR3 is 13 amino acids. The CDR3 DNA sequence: TGTGCCAGCAGCCGGGACAAGGGGGAGACCCAGTACTTC. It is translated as CASSRDKGETQYF.

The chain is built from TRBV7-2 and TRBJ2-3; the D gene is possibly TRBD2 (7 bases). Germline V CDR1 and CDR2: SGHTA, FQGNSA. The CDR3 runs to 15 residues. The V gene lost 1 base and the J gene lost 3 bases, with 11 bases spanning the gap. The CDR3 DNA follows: TGTGCCAGCAGCTTAGACGGGGGGCCAACAGATACGCAGTATTTT. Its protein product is CASSLDGGPTDTQYF.

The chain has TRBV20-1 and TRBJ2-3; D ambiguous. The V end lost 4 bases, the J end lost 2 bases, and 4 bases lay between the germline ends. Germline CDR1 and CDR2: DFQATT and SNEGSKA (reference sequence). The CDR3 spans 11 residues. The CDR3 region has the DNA TGCAGTGCTATCCACACAGATACGCAGTATTTT. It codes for CSAIHTDTQYF.